This record looks at one T cell receptor (beta chain) sequence and its context. Here immunoSEQ multiplex PCR was the method, and the copy in TCRdb shows in-frame clones only, minus some. The sample consists of roughly 100,000 clones, roughly 89% of them appearing once. This entry comes from a study of OX40 agonist ivuxolimab in advanced cancers. The CDR3 loop spans 15 amino acids. In germline, CDR1 is SGHRS, CDR2 YFSETQ. V lost 5 bases, J lost 5 bases, and 12 bases stayed unmatched. The TCR was taken from an adult with an advanced solid tumor such as melanoma, head and neck, liver or kidney cancer. The material sequenced was CD4+ or CD8+ T cells sorted from blood, taken in a trial of the OX40 agonist ivuxolimab. The V call is TRBV5-1, the J call TRBJ2-7; 8 bases map to TRBD1. CDR3 residues: CASRKYQGAVDEQYF. CDR3 DNA: TGCGCCAGCAGAAAATATCAGGGGGCTGTGGACGAGCAGTACTTC.